The present entry profiles one T cell receptor (beta chain) with its context. Its antigen remains unidentified. No base qualities exist here, and no much larger clone lies one base off it. These data belong to a study of T cell changes during pregnancy in multiple sclerosis (dated 2019 in TCRdb). For context, the study as a whole: The study looked at changes in the T cell repertoire across pregnancy in women with multiple sclerosis.

For CDR1 and CDR2, the germline V gene lists SNHLY and FYNNEI. Counted from cysteine to phenylalanine, this CDR3 has 14 amino acids. Only the CDR3 region is kept as DNA, spanning 42 bases read in frame from base 1. V and J are trimmed by 1 base and 4 bases, and the gene matches miss 2 bases of the junction. Library preparation used the immunoSEQ multiplex PCR assay. As stored in TCRdb, this immuneACCESS dataset retains in-frame rearrangements with V and J assigned. A fraction of the clones does not appear; measured against another copy, unresolved V genes explain less than half of the discrepancy, and the remainder lacks a known reason. The sample records more than 30,000 clones, approximately 90% of which are singletons. Clones ranked in the top ten supply roughly 6.5% of the sample.

Sequenced here: CD8+ T cells from peripheral blood mononuclear cells, sampled in the second trimester of pregnancy. The receptor chain draws on TRBV2 and TRBJ2-3; a stretch of 7 junction bases matches TRBD1. The source of this sequence is a female donor with multiple sclerosis, enrolled in a pregnancy study. The nucleotides are TGTGCCAGCAGTGAAGACAGGGGCCCAGATACGCAGTATTTT. Translated, this gives CASSEDRGPDTQYF.